What follows is one T cell receptor (beta chain) and its context. The sample originates from a study of blood T cell repertoires in COVID-19. Data came from immunoSEQ multiplex PCR; TCRdb stores just in-frame clones and leaves some out. The sample contains 120,000 or so clones, approximately 79% of which appear only once. CDR3 length equals 13 residues. Germline CDR1 is SGHAT and CDR2 is FQNNGV. V lost 8 bases, J lost 1 base, and 11 bases lay in between. The clonotype was recovered from a middle-aged man with acute or convalescent COVID-19. Sequenced: peripheral blood. The chain employs TRBV11-2 and TRBJ1-1; D call uncertain. The CDR3 protein is CASLERGNTEAFF. CDR3 coding DNA: TGTGCCAGCTTAGAACGGGGGAACACTGAAGCTTTCTTT.